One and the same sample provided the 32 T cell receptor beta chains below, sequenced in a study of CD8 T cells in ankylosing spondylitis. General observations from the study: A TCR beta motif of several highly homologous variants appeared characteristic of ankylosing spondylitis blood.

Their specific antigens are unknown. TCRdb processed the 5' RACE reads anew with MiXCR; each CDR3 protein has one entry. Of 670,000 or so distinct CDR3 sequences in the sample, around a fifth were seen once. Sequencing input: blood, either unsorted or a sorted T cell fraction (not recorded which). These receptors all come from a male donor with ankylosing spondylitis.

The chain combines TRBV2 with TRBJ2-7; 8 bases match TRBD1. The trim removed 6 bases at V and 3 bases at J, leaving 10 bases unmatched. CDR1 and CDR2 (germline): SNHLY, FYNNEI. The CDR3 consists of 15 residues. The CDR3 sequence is CASSPRQGKVYEQYF. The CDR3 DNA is TGTGCCAGCAGCCCCCGACAGGGGAAAGTCTACGAGCAGTACTTC.

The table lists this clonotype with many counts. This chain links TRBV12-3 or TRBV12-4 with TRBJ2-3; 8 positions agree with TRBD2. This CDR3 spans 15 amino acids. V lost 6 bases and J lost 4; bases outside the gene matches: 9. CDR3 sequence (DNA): TGTGCCAGCAGCCTTGGTGCGGGACTAGCAGATACGCAGTATTTT. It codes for CASSLGAGLADTQYF.

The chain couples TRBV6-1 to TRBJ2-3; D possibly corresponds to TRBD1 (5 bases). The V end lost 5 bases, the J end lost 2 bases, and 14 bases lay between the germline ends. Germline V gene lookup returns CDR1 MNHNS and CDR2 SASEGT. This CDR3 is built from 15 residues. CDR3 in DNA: TGTGCCAGCAGTCCAAGACAGTATTTCACAGATACGCAGTATTTT. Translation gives CASSPRQYFTDTQYF.

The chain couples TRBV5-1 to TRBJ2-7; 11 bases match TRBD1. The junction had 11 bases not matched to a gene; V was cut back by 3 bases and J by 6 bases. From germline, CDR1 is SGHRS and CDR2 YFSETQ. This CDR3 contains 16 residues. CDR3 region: CASSSPGQGALSEQYF. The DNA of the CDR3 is TGCGCCAGCAGCTCCCCCGGACAGGGGGCGCTTAGCGAGCAGTACTTC. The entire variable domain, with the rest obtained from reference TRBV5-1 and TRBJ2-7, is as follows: KAGVTQTPRYLIKTRGQQVTLSCSPISGHRSVSWYQQTPGQGLQFLFEYFSETQRNKGNFPGRFSGRQFSNSRSEMNVSTLELGDSALYLCASSSPGQGALSEQYFGPGTRLTVT.

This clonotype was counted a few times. CDR3 amino acids: CASSYSGRAYEQYF. Here the CDR3 DNA reads TGTGCCAGCAGTTACAGCGGGCGCGCCTACGAGCAGTACTTC. The rearrangement joins TRBV7-2 to TRBJ2-7; D may be TRBD2 (6 bases). Looked up from germline, CDR1 is SGHTA and CDR2 is FQGNSA. The CDR3 loop spans 14 amino acids. V was cut by 6 bases and J by 2 bases, with 14 bases left in between. Filled out from reference TRBV7-2 and TRBJ2-7, the complete variable domain reads GAGVSQSPSNKVTEKGKDVELRCDPISGHTALYWYRQSLGQGLEFLIYFQGNSAPDKSGLPSDRFSAERTGGSVSTLTIQRTQQEDSAVYLCASSYSGRAYEQYFGPGTRLTVT.

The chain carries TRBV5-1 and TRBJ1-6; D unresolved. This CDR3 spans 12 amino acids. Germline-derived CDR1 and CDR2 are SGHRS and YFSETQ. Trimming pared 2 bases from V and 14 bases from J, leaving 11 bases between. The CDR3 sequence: CASSFSGQSLHF. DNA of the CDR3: TGCGCCAGCAGCTTTTCGGGTCAATCCCTCCACTTT. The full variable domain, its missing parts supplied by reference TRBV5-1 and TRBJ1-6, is KAGVTQTPRYLIKTRGQQVTLSCSPISGHRSVSWYQQTPGQGLQFLFEYFSETQRNKGNFPGRFSGRQFSNSRSEMNVSTLELGDSALYLCASSFSGQSLHFGNGTRLTVT.

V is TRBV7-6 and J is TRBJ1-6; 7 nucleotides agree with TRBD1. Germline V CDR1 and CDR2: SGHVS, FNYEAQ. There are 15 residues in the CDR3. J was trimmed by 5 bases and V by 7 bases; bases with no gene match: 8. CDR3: CASKRDSGNNSPLHF. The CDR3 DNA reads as TGTGCCAGCAAACGGGACAGCGGGAATAATTCACCCCTCCACTTT.

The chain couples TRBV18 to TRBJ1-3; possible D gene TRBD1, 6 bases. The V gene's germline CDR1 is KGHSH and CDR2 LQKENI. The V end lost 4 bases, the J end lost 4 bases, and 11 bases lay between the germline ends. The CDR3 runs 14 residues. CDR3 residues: CASSRGHVGNTIYF. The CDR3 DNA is TGTGCCAGCTCACGGGGACACGTCGGAAACACCATATATTTT.

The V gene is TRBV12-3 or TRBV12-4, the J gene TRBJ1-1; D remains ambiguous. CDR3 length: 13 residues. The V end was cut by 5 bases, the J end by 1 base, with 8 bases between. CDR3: CASSRWTNTEAFF. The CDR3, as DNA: TGTGCCAGCAGTCGGTGGACGAACACTGAAGCTTTCTTT.

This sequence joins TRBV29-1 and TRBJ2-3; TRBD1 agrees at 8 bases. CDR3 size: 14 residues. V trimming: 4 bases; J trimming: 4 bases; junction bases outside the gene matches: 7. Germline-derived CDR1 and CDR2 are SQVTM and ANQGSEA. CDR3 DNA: TGCAGCGTTGGCGGCCGGGACAGGCCAGATACGCAGTATTTT. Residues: CSVGGRDRPDTQYF.

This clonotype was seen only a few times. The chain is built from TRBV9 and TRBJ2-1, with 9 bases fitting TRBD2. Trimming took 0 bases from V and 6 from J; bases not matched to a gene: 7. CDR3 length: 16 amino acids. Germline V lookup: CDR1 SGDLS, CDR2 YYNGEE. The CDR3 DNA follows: TGTGCCAGCAGCGTAGGGGGGCGGGAGGGCCCCAATGAGCAGTTCTTC. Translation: CASSVGGREGPNEQFF.

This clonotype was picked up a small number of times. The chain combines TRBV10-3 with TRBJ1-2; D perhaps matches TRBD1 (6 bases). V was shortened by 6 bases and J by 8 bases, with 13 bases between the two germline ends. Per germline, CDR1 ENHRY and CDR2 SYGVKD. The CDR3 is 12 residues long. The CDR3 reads CAISSGTQGYTF. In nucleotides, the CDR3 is TGTGCCATCAGCTCCGGGACACAAGGCTACACCTTC.

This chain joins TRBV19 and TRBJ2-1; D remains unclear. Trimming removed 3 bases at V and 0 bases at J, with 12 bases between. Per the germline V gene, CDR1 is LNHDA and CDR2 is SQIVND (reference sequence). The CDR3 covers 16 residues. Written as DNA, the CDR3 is TGTGCCAGTAGTATTATGGTAGGAGTCTCCTACAATGAGCAGTTCTTC. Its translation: CASSIMVGVSYNEQFF. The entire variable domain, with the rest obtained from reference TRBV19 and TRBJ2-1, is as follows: DGGITQSPKYLFRKEGQNVTLSCEQNLNHDAMYWYRQDPGQGLRLIYYSQIVNDFQKGDIAEGYSVSREKKESFPLTVTSAQKNPTAFYLCASSIMVGVSYNEQFFGPGTRLTVL.

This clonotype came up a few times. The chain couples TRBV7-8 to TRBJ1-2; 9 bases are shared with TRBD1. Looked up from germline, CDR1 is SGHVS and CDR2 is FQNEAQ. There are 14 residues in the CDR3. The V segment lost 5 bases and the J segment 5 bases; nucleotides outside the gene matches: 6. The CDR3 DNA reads TGTGCCAGCAGCATACAGGGGGCCGAGTATGGCTACACCTTC. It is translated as CASSIQGAEYGYTF.

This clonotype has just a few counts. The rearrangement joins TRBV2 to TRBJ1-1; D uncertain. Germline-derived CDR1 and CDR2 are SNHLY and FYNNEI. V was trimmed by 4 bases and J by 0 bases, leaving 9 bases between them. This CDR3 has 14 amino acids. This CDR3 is CASSGGRLNTEAFF. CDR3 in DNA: TGTGCCAGCAGTGGAGGCAGGTTGAACACTGAAGCTTTCTTT.

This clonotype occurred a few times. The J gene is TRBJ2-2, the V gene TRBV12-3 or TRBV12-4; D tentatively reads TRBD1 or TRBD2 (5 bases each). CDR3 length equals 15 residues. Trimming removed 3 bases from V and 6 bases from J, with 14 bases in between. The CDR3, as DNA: TGTGCCAGCAGTTTTGGGACCACCGGGGCCGGGGAGCTGTTTTTT. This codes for CASSFGTTGAGELFF.

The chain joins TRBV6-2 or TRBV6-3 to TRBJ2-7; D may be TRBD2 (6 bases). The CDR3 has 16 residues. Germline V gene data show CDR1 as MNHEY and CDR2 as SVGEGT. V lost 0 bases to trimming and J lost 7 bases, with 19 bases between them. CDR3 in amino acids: CASSYSTYSGLREQYF. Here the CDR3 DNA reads TGTGCCAGCAGTTACTCGACGTATAGCGGCCTACGAGAGCAGTACTTC.

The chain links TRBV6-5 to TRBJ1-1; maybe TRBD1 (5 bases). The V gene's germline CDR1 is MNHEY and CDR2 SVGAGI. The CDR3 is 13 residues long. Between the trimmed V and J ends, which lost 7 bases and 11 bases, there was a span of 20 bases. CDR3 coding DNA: TGTGCCAGCATTAGTACGGGGGTCCCCTTCGCTTTCTTT. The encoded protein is CASISTGVPFAFF.

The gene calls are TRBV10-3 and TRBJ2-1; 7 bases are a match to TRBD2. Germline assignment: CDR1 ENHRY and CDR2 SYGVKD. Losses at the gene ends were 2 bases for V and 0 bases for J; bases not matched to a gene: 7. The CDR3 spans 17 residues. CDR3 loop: CAISERASGSSYNEQFF. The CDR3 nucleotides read TGTGCCATCAGTGAGAGGGCTAGCGGTAGCTCCTACAATGAGCAGTTCTTC.

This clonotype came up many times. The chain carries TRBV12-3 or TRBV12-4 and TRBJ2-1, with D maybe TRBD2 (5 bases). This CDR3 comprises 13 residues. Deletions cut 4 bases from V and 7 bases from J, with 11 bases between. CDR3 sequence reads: CASSSGSGNEQFF. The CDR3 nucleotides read TGTGCCAGCAGTTCTGGGTCGGGGAATGAGCAGTTCTTC.

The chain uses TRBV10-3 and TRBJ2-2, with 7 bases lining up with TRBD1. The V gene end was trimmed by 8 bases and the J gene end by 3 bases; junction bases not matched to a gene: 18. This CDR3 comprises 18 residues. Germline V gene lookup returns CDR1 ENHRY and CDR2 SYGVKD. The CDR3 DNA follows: TGTGCCATCGGAAGGGGACAGAAGATTAACAACCACACCGGGGAGCTGTTTTTT. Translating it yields CAIGRGQKINNHTGELFF.

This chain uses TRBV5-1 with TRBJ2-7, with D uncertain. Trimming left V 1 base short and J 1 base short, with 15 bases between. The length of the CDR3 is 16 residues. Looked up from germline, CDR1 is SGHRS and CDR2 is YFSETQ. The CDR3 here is CASSLISTVKSYEQYF. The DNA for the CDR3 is TGCGCCAGCAGCTTGATATCTACAGTAAAATCCTACGAGCAGTACTTC. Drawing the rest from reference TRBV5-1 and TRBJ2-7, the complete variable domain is KAGVTQTPRYLIKTRGQQVTLSCSPISGHRSVSWYQQTPGQGLQFLFEYFSETQRNKGNFPGRFSGRQFSNSRSEMNVSTLELGDSALYLCASSLISTVKSYEQYFGPGTRLTVT.

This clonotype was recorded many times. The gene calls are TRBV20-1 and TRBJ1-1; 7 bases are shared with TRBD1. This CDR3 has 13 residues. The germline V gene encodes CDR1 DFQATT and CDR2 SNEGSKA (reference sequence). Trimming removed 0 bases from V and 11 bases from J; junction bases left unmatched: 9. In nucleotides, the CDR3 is TGCAGTGCTAGAGAGGGGACAGCCACGGGGGCTTTCTTT. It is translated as CSAREGTATGAFF.

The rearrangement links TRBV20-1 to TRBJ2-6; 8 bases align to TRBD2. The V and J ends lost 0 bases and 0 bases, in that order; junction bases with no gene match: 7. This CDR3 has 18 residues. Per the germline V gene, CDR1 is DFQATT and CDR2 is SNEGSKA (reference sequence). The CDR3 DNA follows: TGCAGTGCTAGAGATGGGATAGCGGGGCGCTCTGGGGCCAACGTCCTGACTTTC. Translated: CSARDGIAGRSGANVLTF.

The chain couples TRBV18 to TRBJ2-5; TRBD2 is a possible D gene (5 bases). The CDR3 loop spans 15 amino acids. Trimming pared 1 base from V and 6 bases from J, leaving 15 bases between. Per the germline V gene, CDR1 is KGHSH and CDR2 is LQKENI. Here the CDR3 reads CASSPRRQDLQTQYF. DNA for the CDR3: TGTGCCAGCTCACCACGGAGGCAGGACCTTCAGACCCAGTACTTC.

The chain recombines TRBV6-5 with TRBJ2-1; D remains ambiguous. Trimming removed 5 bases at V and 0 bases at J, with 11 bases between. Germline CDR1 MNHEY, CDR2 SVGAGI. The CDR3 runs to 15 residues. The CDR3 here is CASSTDWSSYNEQFF. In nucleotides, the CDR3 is TGTGCCAGCAGTACCGACTGGAGCTCCTACAATGAGCAGTTCTTC.

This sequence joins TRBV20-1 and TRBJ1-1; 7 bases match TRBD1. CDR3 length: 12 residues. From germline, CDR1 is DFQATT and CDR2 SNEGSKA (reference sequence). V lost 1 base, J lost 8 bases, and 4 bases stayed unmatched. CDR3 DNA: TGCAGTGCTAGAGTAATGGACAGGGAAGCTTTCTTT. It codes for CSARVMDREAFF.

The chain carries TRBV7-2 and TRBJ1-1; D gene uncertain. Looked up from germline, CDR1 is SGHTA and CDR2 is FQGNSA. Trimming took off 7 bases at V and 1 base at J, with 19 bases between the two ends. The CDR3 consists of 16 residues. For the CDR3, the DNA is TGTGCCAGCAAGCCTGGCGCAAGCAGCCCGAACACTGAAGCTTTCTTT. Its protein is CASKPGASSPNTEAFF.

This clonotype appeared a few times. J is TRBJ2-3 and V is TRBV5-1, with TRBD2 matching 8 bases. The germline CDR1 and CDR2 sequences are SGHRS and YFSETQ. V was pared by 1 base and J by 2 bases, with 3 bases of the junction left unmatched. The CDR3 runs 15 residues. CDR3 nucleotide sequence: TGCGCCAGCAGCTTGACTAGCGGATACACAGATACGCAGTATTTT. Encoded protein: CASSLTSGYTDTQYF.

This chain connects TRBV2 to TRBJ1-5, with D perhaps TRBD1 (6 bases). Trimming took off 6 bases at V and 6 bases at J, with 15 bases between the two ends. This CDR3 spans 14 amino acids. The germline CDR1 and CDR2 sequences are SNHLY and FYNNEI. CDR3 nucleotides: TGTGCCAGCAGAGAACAGGGAAGGGGTCAGCCCCAGCATTTT. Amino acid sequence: CASREQGRGQPQHF.

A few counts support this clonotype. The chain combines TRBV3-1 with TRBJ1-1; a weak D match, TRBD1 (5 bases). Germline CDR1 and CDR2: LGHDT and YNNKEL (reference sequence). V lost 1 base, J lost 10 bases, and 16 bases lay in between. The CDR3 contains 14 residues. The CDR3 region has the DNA TGTGCCAGCAGCCAAGGGGGGAGTGCGAGCCGAGCTTTCTTT. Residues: CASSQGGSASRAFF. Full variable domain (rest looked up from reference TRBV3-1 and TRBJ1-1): DTAVSQTPKYLVTQMGNDKSIKCEQNLGHDTMYWYKQDSKKFLKIMFSYNNKELIINETVPNRFSPKSPDKAHLNLHINSLELGDSAVYFCASSQGGSASRAFFGQGTRLTVV.

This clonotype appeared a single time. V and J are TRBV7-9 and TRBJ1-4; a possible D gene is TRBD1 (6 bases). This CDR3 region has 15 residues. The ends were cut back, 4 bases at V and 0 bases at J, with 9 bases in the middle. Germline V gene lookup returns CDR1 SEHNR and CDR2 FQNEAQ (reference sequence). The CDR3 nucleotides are TGTGCCAGCAGCTCATGGACAGCAACTAATGAAAAACTGTTTTTT. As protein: CASSSWTATNEKLFF.